Presented here are 30 T cell receptor beta chains from one specimen sequenced in a study of blood T cell repertoires in COVID-19. Sequencing used immunoSEQ multiplex PCR; TCRdb keeps in-frame clones, though not all of them. The table has tens of thousands of clones, more than 60% seen once; the top ten hold over 40%. Sequenced material: peripheral blood. These receptors were collected from a human donor in a cohort sampled during active COVID-19.

The rearrangement links TRBV7-9 to TRBJ2-7, with no clear D. Looked up from germline, CDR1 is SEHNR and CDR2 is FQNEAQ (reference sequence). The V gene lost 5 bases and the J gene lost 3 bases, with 8 bases spanning the gap. This CDR3 has 12 amino acids. CDR3 in amino acids: CASSLPGYEQYF. CDR3 nucleotide sequence: TGTGCCAGCAGCCTCCCGGGCTACGAGCAGTACTTC.

V and J are TRBV2 and TRBJ2-5; 9 bases fit TRBD1. Germline assignment: CDR1 SNHLY and CDR2 FYNNEI. J was trimmed by 10 bases and V by 4 bases; bases with no gene match: 7. This CDR3 comprises 13 residues. The CDR3 here is CASSGTGEGDQYF. In nucleotides, the CDR3 is TGTGCCAGCAGTGGGACAGGGGAAGGGGACCAGTACTTC.

This clone was observed a handful of times. The chain uses TRBV4-1 and TRBJ2-7, with TRBD2 identical over 7 bases. The CDR3 runs to 18 residues. Losses at the gene ends were 0 bases for V and 3 bases for J; bases not matched to a gene: 14. Germline V lookup: CDR1 MGHRA, CDR2 YSYEKL. CDR3 DNA sequence: TGCGCCAGCAGCCAAGATTCATTCAATCTTGGCGGGAGCTACGAGCAGTACTTC. Translated, it gives CASSQDSFNLGGSYEQYF.

This clone appeared once. This sequence joins TRBV2 and TRBJ2-1; D not certain. The CDR3 runs to 15 residues. The ends were cut back, 3 bases at V and 1 base at J, with 10 bases in the middle. Germline assignment: CDR1 SNHLY and CDR2 FYNNEI. CDR3 nucleotide sequence: TGTGCCAGCAGTGACTGGCTAGTATCCTACAATGAGCAGTTCTTC. Protein: CASSDWLVSYNEQFF. The variable domain in full, with the rest retrieved from reference TRBV2 and TRBJ2-1, is EPEVTQTPSHQVTQMGQEVILRCVPISNHLYFYWYRQILGQKVEFLVSFYNNEISEKSEIFDDQFSVERPDGSNFTLKIRSTKLEDSAMYFCASSDWLVSYNEQFFGPGTRLTVL.

This rearrangement joins TRBV28 to TRBJ2-4; 7 nucleotides agree with TRBD1. CDR1 and CDR2 from the germline V gene are MDHEN and SYDVKM. The V and J ends lost 3 bases and 0 bases, in that order; junction bases with no gene match: 5. CDR3 length equals 16 residues. This CDR3 is CASSLFTGEAKNIQYF. CDR3 DNA: TGTGCCAGCAGTTTGTTCACAGGGGAAGCCAAAAACATTCAGTACTTC.

CDR3 region: CATWDSSASYEQYF. The CDR3 region has the DNA TGTGCCACATGGGACTCCTCAGCAAGCTACGAGCAGTACTTC. The V and J genes are TRBV6-5 and TRBJ2-7, with D possibly matching TRBD2 (6 bases). V was trimmed by 10 bases and J by 3 bases, leaving 19 bases between them. Germline values: CDR1 MNHEY, CDR2 SVGAGI. There are 14 residues in the CDR3.

The chain has TRBV4-3 and TRBJ2-7; TRBD2 aligns across 10 bases. Germline CDR1 is LGHNA and CDR2 is YSLEER. Unmatched junction bases numbered 13, after V lost 0 bases and J lost 5 bases. The CDR3 loop spans 18 amino acids. The CDR3 DNA follows: TGCGCCAGCAGCCAAGATTGGGGGGTAGCGGGAGGCGGAGACGAGCAGTACTTC. It translates to CASSQDWGVAGGGDEQYF.

The V and J genes are TRBV6-1 and TRBJ2-4; 9 positions agree with TRBD2. Germline assignment: CDR1 MNHNS and CDR2 SASEGT. The CDR3 spans 16 residues. Trimming took 2 bases from V and 2 from J; bases not matched to a gene: 4. The CDR3 spells CASSEIAGAPKNIQYF. As DNA, the CDR3 is TGTGCCAGCAGTGAAATAGCGGGAGCCCCCAAAAACATTCAGTACTTC.

This clone occurred once. This sequence joins TRBV19 and TRBJ2-3; 11 nucleotides agree with TRBD2. The CDR3 consists of 19 residues. Germline V gene sequence: CDR1 LNHDA, CDR2 SQIVND (reference sequence). The trim removed 0 bases at V and 2 bases at J, leaving 10 bases unmatched. CDR3 DNA sequence: TGTGCCAGTAGTATAGATTCTAGCGGGAGGAAGAAGGACACAGATACGCAGTATTTT. This sequence encodes CASSIDSSGRKKDTDTQYF.

The CDR3 region is CASRAGSEVQFF. Written as DNA, the CDR3 is TGTGCCAGCCGGGCCGGTTCGGAGGTGCAGTTCTTC. This sequence joins TRBV3-1 (or the pseudogene TRBV3-2) and TRBJ2-1; TRBD2 might be the D (5 bases). Germline V CDR1 and CDR2: LGHDT, YNNKEL (reference sequence). V was trimmed by 8 bases and J by 12 bases, leaving 17 bases between them. This CDR3 spans 12 amino acids.

This clone has more than one count but fewer than ten. The chain combines TRBV11-1 with TRBJ2-1, with 12 bases aligning to TRBD2. The ends lost 6 bases at V and 7 bases at J; junction bases unmatched: 10. The CDR3 covers 16 residues. Per the germline V gene, CDR1 is SGHAT and CDR2 is FQDESV (reference sequence). The CDR3 coding sequence is TGTGCCAGCAGTCCCACTACCGGGACTAGCGGGAATGAGCAGTTCTTC. Translated, it gives CASSPTTGTSGNEQFF.

The V call is TRBV6-5, the J call TRBJ2-4, with 7 nucleotides matching TRBD1. CDR3 length equals 12 residues. Trimming cost V 6 bases and J 13 bases; bases outside gene matches: 9. Germline CDR1 MNHEY, CDR2 SVGAGI. CDR3 sequence reads: CASRATGTEQYF. The CDR3 DNA reads as TGTGCCAGCAGGGCGACCGGGACAGAGCAGTACTTC.

This clone was recorded once. The chain has TRBV19 and TRBJ1-1; the D gene is possibly TRBD1 (5 bases). Trimming pared 8 bases from V and 3 bases from J, leaving 10 bases between. The germline gives CDR1 LNHDA, CDR2 SQIVND (reference sequence). The CDR3 runs 12 residues. In DNA, the CDR3 is TGTGCCAGTGGACGGGGGTACACTGAAGCTTTCTTT. Its translation: CASGRGYTEAFF. Full variable domain (outside the CDR3, taken from reference TRBV19 and TRBJ1-1): DGGITQSPKYLFRKEGQNVTLSCEQNLNHDAMYWYRQDPGQGLRLIYYSQIVNDFQKGDIAEGYSVSREKKESFPLTVTSAQKNPTAFYLCASGRGYTEAFFGQGTRLTVV.

The chain carries TRBV9 and TRBJ2-6; D not certain. The germline gives CDR1 SGDLS, CDR2 YYNGEE. This CDR3 spans 17 amino acids. Deletions cut 2 bases from V and 0 bases from J, with 12 bases between. Here the CDR3 reads CASSVELQLSGANVLTF. Written as DNA, the CDR3 is TGTGCCAGCAGCGTGGAATTACAGCTCTCTGGGGCCAACGTCCTGACTTTC.

This clone is a singleton in its sample. V is TRBV7-8 and J is TRBJ2-3; 12 nucleotides line up with TRBD2. The ends lost 1 base at V and 5 bases at J; junction bases unmatched: 1. This CDR3 has 15 residues. Germline CDR1 and CDR2: SGHVS and FQNEAQ. CDR3 amino acids: CASSLGLAGVDTQYF. The CDR3 bases are TGTGCCAGCAGCTTAGGACTAGCGGGAGTAGATACGCAGTATTTT.

The rearrangement uses TRBV18 and TRBJ2-1; D possibly corresponds to TRBD2 (6 bases). Looked up from germline, CDR1 is KGHSH and CDR2 is LQKENI. Trimming took 1 base from V and 0 from J, leaving 10 bases between them. The CDR3 spans 16 residues. The CDR3 reads CASSPRRGNSYNEQFF. DNA of the CDR3: TGTGCCAGCTCACCACGGCGCGGGAACTCCTACAATGAGCAGTTCTTC. The full variable domain, its missing parts supplied by reference TRBV18 and TRBJ2-1, is NAGVMQNPRHLVRRRGQEARLRCSPMKGHSHVYWYRQLPEEGLKFMVYLQKENIIDESGMPKERFSAEFPKEGPSILRIQQVVRGDSAAYFCASSPRRGNSYNEQFFGPGTRLTVL.

The rearrangement joins TRBV10-2 to TRBJ1-6; TRBD1 aligns across 7 bases. The CDR3 sequence is 15 residues long. The junction had 8 bases not matched to a gene; V was cut back by 5 bases and J by 7 bases. Germline CDR1 is WSHSY and CDR2 is SAAADI. CDR3 nucleotides: TGCGCCAGCAGTCTGCCCGGGACAGCGAATTCACCCCTCCACTTT. It is translated as CASSLPGTANSPLHF.

This clone was counted a single time. The rearrangement uses TRBV7-2 and TRBJ2-3; D may be TRBD2 (6 bases). This CDR3 spans 14 amino acids. V gave up 5 bases and J gave up 1 base, with 10 bases separating them. Germline V gene sequence: CDR1 SGHTA, CDR2 FQGNSA. The CDR3 DNA is TGTGCCAGCAGCCTCCAGCGGGGCACAGATACGCAGTATTTT. Its protein is CASSLQRGTDTQYF. The whole variable domain, filled in from reference TRBV7-2 and TRBJ2-3, reads GAGVSQSPSNKVTEKGKDVELRCDPISGHTALYWYRQSLGQGLEFLIYFQGNSAPDKSGLPSDRFSAERTGGSVSTLTIQRTQQEDSAVYLCASSLQRGTDTQYFGPGTRLTVL.

This chain joins TRBV3-1 (or the pseudogene TRBV3-2) and TRBJ1-6; D gene ambiguous. Germline CDR1 LGHDT, CDR2 YNNKEL (reference sequence). V gave up 4 bases and J gave up 13 bases, with 14 bases separating them. The CDR3 runs 13 residues. CDR3 coding DNA: TGTGCCAGCAGCCTGACCGGGAATCCGCCCCTCCACTTT. Translation: CASSLTGNPPLHF.

V gene TRBV27 combines with J gene TRBJ2-7, with TRBD1 matching over 9 bases. V lost 7 bases, J lost 0 bases, and 4 bases stayed unmatched. From germline, CDR1 is MNHEY and CDR2 SMNVEV (reference sequence). The CDR3 consists of 14 residues. CDR3 residues: CASIRTGASYEQYF. The CDR3 bases are TGTGCCAGCATCAGGACAGGGGCCTCCTACGAGCAGTACTTC.

This clone appeared once. The gene calls are TRBV5-5 and TRBJ2-5; D gene uncertain. The V gene lost 0 bases and the J gene lost 4 bases, with 4 bases spanning the gap. This CDR3 spans 12 amino acids. Germline CDR1 and CDR2: SGHKS and YYEKEE (reference sequence). The CDR3 loop is CASSLAVETQYF. The CDR3 DNA is TGTGCCAGCAGCTTGGCCGTAGAGACCCAGTACTTC. Drawing the rest from reference TRBV5-5 and TRBJ2-5, the complete variable domain is DAGVTQSPTHLIKTRGQQVTLRCSPISGHKSVSWYQQVLGQGPQFIFQYYEKEERGRGNFPDRFSARQFPNYSSELNVNALLLGDSALYLCASSLAVETQYFGPGTRLLVL.

The chain is built from TRBV2 and TRBJ2-7; TRBD1 is a possible D gene (6 bases). V was shortened by 6 bases and J by 3 bases, with 15 bases between the two germline ends. CDR1 and CDR2 from the germline V gene are SNHLY and FYNNEI. The CDR3 spans 14 residues. In nucleotides, the CDR3 is TGTGCCAGCAGAGACACCGGGACAATCTACGAGCAGTACTTC. Translation: CASRDTGTIYEQYF.

This clone was detected a few times. The chain recombines TRBV5-1 with TRBJ2-3; TRBD1 aligns across 7 bases. V shed 2 bases, J shed 3 bases, and the junction held 6 bases outside the gene matches. Germline V gene lookup returns CDR1 SGHRS and CDR2 YFSETQ. The CDR3 has 15 residues. CDR3 residues: CASSFQGGATDTQYF. CDR3 DNA sequence: TGCGCCAGCAGCTTTCAAGGGGGCGCAACAGATACGCAGTATTTT.

V and J are TRBV6-5 and TRBJ2-5, with TRBD1 matching over 11 bases. The V and J ends lost 3 bases and 5 bases, in that order; junction bases with no gene match: 8. The germline gives CDR1 MNHEY, CDR2 SVGAGI. The CDR3 has 16 amino acids. CDR3 DNA: TGTGCCAGCAGTTATTACGGGACAGGGGGTGGTGAGACCCAGTACTTC. It codes for CASSYYGTGGGETQYF.

The chain links TRBV7-8 to TRBJ1-3, with a possible D match to TRBD1 (6 bases). Trimming shortened V by 1 base and J by 0 bases, and 19 bases separated the two germline ends. CDR1 SGHVS and CDR2 FQNEAQ come from the germline V gene. This CDR3 region has 19 residues. The CDR3 DNA reads TGTGCCAGCAGCTTAGTGGGGGGGCCAACCGATCACTCTGGAAACACCATATATTTT. Translating it yields CASSLVGGPTDHSGNTIYF. Drawing the rest from reference TRBV7-8 and TRBJ1-3, the complete variable domain is GAGVSQSPRYKVAKRGQDVALRCDPISGHVSLFWYQQALGQGPEFLTYFQNEAQLDKSGLPSDRFFAERPEGSVSTLKIQRTQQEDSAVYLCASSLVGGPTDHSGNTIYFGEGSWLTVV.

The gene calls are TRBV7-8 and TRBJ2-1; 8 bases are shared with TRBD1. J was trimmed by 0 bases and V by 1 base; bases with no gene match: 5. CDR3 length: 17 amino acids. Germline V lookup: CDR1 SGHVS, CDR2 FQNEAQ. The CDR3 coding sequence is TGTGCCAGCAGCTTAGGGGGACAGGCGAGCTCCTACAATGAGCAGTTCTTC. Translation: CASSLGGQASSYNEQFF.

The chain links TRBV19 to TRBJ2-5, with TRBD1 identical over 8 bases. The CDR3 covers 15 residues. The V gene's germline CDR1 is LNHDA and CDR2 SQIVND (reference sequence). Trimming at V came to 4 bases and at J to 2 bases, leaving 6 bases not matched to a gene. CDR3 sequence: CASSNTGGPQETQYF. CDR3 in DNA: TGTGCCAGTAGTAATACAGGGGGACCTCAAGAGACCCAGTACTTC.

The chain recombines TRBV18 with TRBJ1-4, with TRBD1 identical over 7 bases. The CDR3 consists of 15 residues. J lost 4 bases, V lost 4 bases, and 6 bases had no gene match. Germline V gene data show CDR1 as KGHSH and CDR2 as LQKENI. CDR3 amino acids: CASSQGTAINEKLFF. In DNA form, the CDR3 reads TGTGCCAGCTCACAGGGGACAGCTATTAATGAAAAACTGTTTTTT.

The chain carries TRBV7-6 and TRBJ2-2, with TRBD2 matching over 8 bases. The CDR3 is made up of 18 amino acids. The ends lost 2 bases at V and 0 bases at J; junction bases unmatched: 8. Germline CDR1 reads SGHVS; CDR2 reads FNYEAQ. CDR3 in DNA: TGTGCCAGCAGCTTATTCTCTCGGACTAGCACGAACACCGGGGAGCTGTTTTTT. It specifies CASSLFSRTSTNTGELFF. The full variable domain, with the rest looked up from reference TRBV7-6 and TRBJ2-2, is GAGVSQSPRYKVTKRGQDVALRCDPISGHVSLYWYRQALGQGPEFLTYFNYEAQQDKSGLPNDRFSAERPEGSISTLTIQRTEQRDSAMYRCASSLFSRTSTNTGELFFGEGSRLTVL.

J is TRBJ2-2 and V is TRBV19, with 9 bases matching TRBD1. The CDR3 length is 15 residues. The V gene's germline CDR1 is LNHDA and CDR2 SQIVND (reference sequence). Trimming removed 6 bases from V and 3 bases from J; junction bases left unmatched: 5. CDR3 protein: CASRTGGADTGELFF. The DNA of the CDR3 is TGTGCCAGTAGAACAGGGGGCGCAGACACCGGGGAGCTGTTTTTT.